Presented here are 7 T cell receptor beta chains from one specimen sequenced in a study of T and B cells in COVID-19 patients. Each TRB amplification used about 250-550 ng of genomic DNA from blood. TRB rearrangements were amplified by multiplex PCR with BIOMED2 TRB-A/B primers. Using its own MiXCR run on the multiplex PCR reads, TCRdb lists one record per CDR3 protein. The table lists roughly 6,000 distinct CDR3 sequences, 33% of them singletons, with 50% to 60% in the top ten. The material sequenced was blood. These receptor sequences come from a human donor with active COVID-19.

Within the sample, this clonotype is medium-sized. The chain uses TRBV19 and TRBJ1-5; 9 bases fit TRBD1. The junction had 7 bases not matched to a gene; V was cut back by 6 bases and J by 1 base. Germline V gene lookup returns CDR1 LNHDA and CDR2 SQIVND (reference sequence). The CDR3 runs to 16 residues. This CDR3 reads CASSRTDRGSNQPQHF. The DNA of the CDR3 is TGTGCCAGTAGCCGGACGGACAGGGGAAGCAATCAGCCCCAGCATTTT.

This clonotype qualifies as medium-sized. J is TRBJ2-1 and V is TRBV19; D unresolved. This CDR3 has 13 residues. From germline, CDR1 is LNHDA and CDR2 SQIVND (reference sequence). V lost 6 bases to trimming and J lost 8 bases, with 14 bases between them. CDR3 nucleotides: TGTGCCAGTAGCCCGACCTTGAAGGATGAGCAGTTCTTC. Translated: CASSPTLKDEQFF.

This chain connects TRBV6-5 to TRBJ2-3; D not resolved. The CDR3 is 13 residues long. Trimming removed 1 base from V and 0 bases from J, with 2 bases in between. In germline, CDR1 is MNHEY, CDR2 SVGAGI. CDR3 sequence (DNA): TGTGCCAGCAGTTACTACAGCACAGATACGCAGTATTTT. It encodes CASSYYSTDTQYF.

This clonotype was seen only once. One end of the junction is discordant with germline, which a read error may explain. The J gene is TRBJ2-7, the V gene TRBV5-3; D gene uncertain. TRBV5-3 falls under the ORF class, with uncertain function. The CDR3 contains 12 residues. CDR3 protein: CASSLATYEQYF. In DNA form, the CDR3 reads TGTGCCAGCAGCTTGGCCACCTACGAGCAGTACTTC.

The genes are TRBV19 and TRBJ1-5, with D tentatively TRBD1 (5 bases). The CDR3 sequence is 16 residues long. Trimming took 3 bases from V and 0 from J, leaving 12 bases between them. CDR1 and CDR2 from the germline V gene are LNHDA and SQIVND (reference sequence). This CDR3 is CASSMENRNSNQPQHF. The CDR3 DNA reads TGTGCCAGTAGTATGGAGAACAGGAATAGCAATCAGCCCCAGCATTTT.

The chain carries TRBV5-6 and TRBJ1-5; TRBD1 might be the D (5 bases). This CDR3 region has 17 residues. Trimming stripped 1 base from V and 0 bases from J, with 14 bases between. In germline, CDR1 is SGHDT, CDR2 YYEEEE. For the CDR3, the DNA is TGTGCCAGCAGCTTGTGGTCTGGGACGACTAGCAATCAGCCCCAGCATTTT. It is translated as CASSLWSGTTSNQPQHF.

The V and J genes are TRBV20-1 and TRBJ2-5, with TRBD2 matching 10 bases. Looked up from germline, CDR1 is DFQATT and CDR2 is SNEGSKA (reference sequence). Trimming took 5 bases from V and 2 from J; bases not matched to a gene: 5. There are 14 residues in the CDR3. The CDR3 loop reads CSALRTSGQETQYF. CDR3 DNA: TGCAGTGCTTTGCGGACTAGCGGACAAGAGACCCAGTACTTC.